Here is one TCR beta chain with its context. Antigen: not known. This specimen belongs to a study of cytomegalovirus exposure and HLA in healthy donors. Study-level findings and limits: An analysis was carried out at a later point. It showed that HLA-associated TCR beta chains were more clonally expanded than equally common non-associated chains. Published work reported that the classifier diagnosed cytomegalovirus status with high specificity and sensitivity.

With 60 Vbeta and 13 Jbeta primers, the PCR was carried out. Produced via immunoSEQ multiplex PCR; TCRdb's table is partial and in-frame only. The sample records about 170,000 clones, approximately 79% being singletons. This CDR3 is 16 amino acids long. Germline V gene data show CDR1 as LNHDA and CDR2 as SQIVND (reference sequence). The junction had 14 bases not matched to a gene; V was cut back by 5 bases and J by 6 bases. The sample taken for sequencing was PBMCs. The receptor was derived from a man aged 35 to 55 in good health and CMV-seropositive. The chain combines TRBV19 with TRBJ2-3, with TRBD1 matching over 7 bases. As DNA, the CDR3 is TGTGCCAGTAGTCCGGGGACAGCTTTTACATGGGATACGCAGTATTTT. Translated: CASSPGTAFTWDTQYF.